The source of this TCR beta chain is a study of graft-versus-host responses after intestinal transplantation. Trimming shortened V by 4 bases and J by 1 base, and 13 bases separated the two germline ends. The CDR3 covers 15 residues. Germline lookup yields CDR1 SGDLS and CDR2 YYNGEE. In the case of this clone: What it recognizes is unknown.

Clones were read by immunoSEQ multiplex PCR, and TCRdb kept only the in-frame ones, dropping some. The top ten clones hold roughly 0.19% of a sample with roughly 130,000 clones, about nine tenths of them seen once. The chain employs TRBV9 and TRBJ2-3; TRBD2 is a possible D gene (5 bases). The source is a human donor who received an intestinal transplant. This specimen consisted of unstimulated CD4+ T cells sorted from spleen or lymph node cells, obtained before intestinal transplant. CDR3: CASSPSSRGTDTQYF. CDR3 DNA sequence: TGTGCCAGCAGCCCCTCCTCGCGGGGCACAGATACGCAGTATTTT.